This entry is about one T cell receptor beta chain. Its target is not known. The data were taken from a study of T cell responses to AZD1222 COVID-19 vaccine. Using immunoSEQ multiplex PCR, the repertoire was profiled, and TCRdb retains in-frame clones only, with some absent. The sample holds 250,000 or so clones, approximately 93% seen once. Study-wide points: White British donors predominated, females outnumbered males, and clonal diversity was possibly underestimated. Of the AZD1222 recipients, only 6 or 7 were seropositive at baseline. Spike-wide vaccine-associated CD4 TCRs dominated at 160-218 and 743-854. Scientists sampled the repertoires only once the peak T cell response had passed.

V lost 3 bases to trimming and J lost 5 bases; unmatched junction nucleotides: 10. The CDR3 is made up of 15 amino acids. CDR1 is MDHEN, CDR2 SYDVKM, per germline. V and J are TRBV28 and TRBJ2-7; 7 bases are a match to TRBD1. This sequence was found in an adult in good health. This material consisted of peripheral blood, taken on day 0 of AZD1222 vaccination. This CDR3 reads CASSLLRQGIDEQYF. CDR3 DNA: TGTGCCAGCAGTTTGCTTAGACAGGGAATAGACGAGCAGTACTTC.